Listed below are T cell receptor beta chains from one sample, sequenced in a study of cytomegalovirus exposure and HLA in healthy donors. Profiled with immunoSEQ multiplex PCR; TCRdb holds only in-frame clones, not every one. The table for this sample gives over 75,000 clones. Sequenced: PBMCs. Receptors originate from a girl aged 10 to 17 in good health and CMV-seropositive. Each CDR3 is given with its conserved first and last residue. D genes are given only for firm matches.

d_call: NA; v_call: TRBV5-1; j_call: TRBJ2-5; cdr3_nt: TGCGCCAGCCTAGACGAAAAGGAGACCCAGTACTTC; cdr3_aa: CASLDEKETQYF
d_call: NA; v_call: TRBV28; j_call: TRBJ1-1; cdr3_nt: TGTGCCAGCAGTTTAGCTTCGCACACAGGGCACACTGAAGCTTTCTTT; cdr3_aa: CASSLASHTGHTEAFF
d_call: NA; v_call: TRBV2; j_call: TRBJ1-1; cdr3_nt: TGTGCCAGCAGTGCAAAAACCCCCAGGGAAGAAGCTTTCTTT; cdr3_aa: CASSAKTPREEAFF
d_call: TRBD1; v_call: TRBV5-4; j_call: TRBJ1-4; cdr3_nt: TGTGCCAGCAGCTTGGGGACAGGGGGCCCGGAGGAAAAACTGTTTTTT; cdr3_aa: CASSLGTGGPEEKLFF
d_call: TRBD1; v_call: TRBV7-2; j_call: TRBJ1-2; cdr3_nt: TGTGCCAGCATCTTTGGGACAGGCAACTATGGCTACACCTTC; cdr3_aa: CASIFGTGNYGYTF
d_call: TRBD2; v_call: TRBV5-4; j_call: TRBJ2-3; cdr3_nt: TGTGCCACATCCAGCGGGGGGGCCGTGGGTCCGGATACGCAGTATTTT; cdr3_aa: CATSSGGAVGPDTQYF
d_call: TRBD2; v_call: TRBV7-6; j_call: TRBJ2-1; cdr3_nt: TGTGCCAGCAGCTCGATCTCTAGCGGTGAGCAGTTCTTC; cdr3_aa: CASSSISSGEQFF
d_call: TRBD1; v_call: TRBV28; j_call: TRBJ2-7; cdr3_nt: TGTGCCAGCAGTACGAGGACAGGGCCCTACTCCTACGAGCAGTACTTC; cdr3_aa: CASSTRTGPYSYEQYF
d_call: TRBD1; v_call: TRBV4-3; j_call: TRBJ2-7; cdr3_nt: TGCGCCAGCACCCAACACCCGGACAGGGGCTACGAGCAGTACTTC; cdr3_aa: CASTQHPDRGYEQYF
d_call: TRBD1; v_call: TRBV4-3; j_call: TRBJ1-4; cdr3_nt: TGCGCCAGCAGCCACACAGCCGGGACAGGGTTTGAAAAACTGTTTTTT; cdr3_aa: CASSHTAGTGFEKLFF
d_call: TRBD1; v_call: TRBV19; j_call: TRBJ1-5; cdr3_nt: TGTGCCAGTAGTAGACAGGGGGCCCCCAGCAATCAGCCCCAGCATTTT; cdr3_aa: CASSRQGAPSNQPQHF
d_call: NA; v_call: TRBV19; j_call: TRBJ1-2; cdr3_nt: TGTGCCAGTAGTATAGGAGTTAACTATGGCTACACCTTC; cdr3_aa: CASSIGVNYGYTF
d_call: NA; v_call: TRBV6-1; j_call: TRBJ1-3; cdr3_nt: TGTGCCAGTGTCTACAGTGGAAACACCATATATTTT; cdr3_aa: CASVYSGNTIYF
d_call: NA; v_call: TRBV28; j_call: TRBJ2-2; cdr3_nt: TGTGCCAGCAGTTTATATCAGACGAACACCGGGGAGCTGTTTTTT; cdr3_aa: CASSLYQTNTGELFF
d_call: TRBD2; v_call: TRBV11-2; j_call: TRBJ2-2; cdr3_nt: TGTGCCAGCAGCTCGACCGTGGGCCAGCGGGGGACCAACACCGGGGAGCTGTTTTTT; cdr3_aa: CASSSTVGQRGTNTGELFF
d_call: TRBD1; v_call: TRBV19; j_call: TRBJ2-7; cdr3_nt: TGTGCCAGTAGTATCCGGGACAGTCCCTACGAGCAGTACTTC; cdr3_aa: CASSIRDSPYEQYF
d_call: TRBD1; v_call: TRBV19; j_call: TRBJ2-2; cdr3_nt: TGTGCCAGTACCAAGGACAGGGCGAACACCGGGGAGCTGTTTTTT; cdr3_aa: CASTKDRANTGELFF
d_call: TRBD2; v_call: TRBV5-4; j_call: TRBJ2-7; cdr3_nt: TGTGCCAGCTCACCTGGTGGGGGGGTCTACGAGCAGTACTTC; cdr3_aa: CASSPGGGVYEQYF
d_call: NA; v_call: TRBV9; j_call: TRBJ2-5; cdr3_nt: TGTGCCAGCAGCGTAAATTCGGGGGGCATACAAGAGACCCAGTACTTC; cdr3_aa: CASSVNSGGIQETQYF
d_call: NA; v_call: TRBV4-2; j_call: TRBJ1-4; cdr3_nt: TGTGCCAGCAGCCACGATAGGATGACGTTCGGCGGGAAACTGTTTTTT; cdr3_aa: CASSHDRMTFGGKLFF
d_call: NA; v_call: TRBV6-6; j_call: TRBJ1-4; cdr3_nt: TGTGCCAGCAGCCCCCTTATCCAGGAAAAACTGTTTTTT; cdr3_aa: CASSPLIQEKLFF
d_call: TRBD1; v_call: TRBV11-1; j_call: TRBJ2-1; cdr3_nt: TGTGCCAGCAGCTACAGGGGGCTTTTCAATGAGCAGTTCTTC; cdr3_aa: CASSYRGLFNEQFF
d_call: NA; v_call: TRBV5-1; j_call: TRBJ1-5; cdr3_nt: TGCGCCAGCAGCAGTAAGTACTGGAGGTGGCAGCCCCAGCATTTT; cdr3_aa: CASSSKYWRWQPQHF
d_call: NA; v_call: TRBV7-9; j_call: TRBJ1-1; cdr3_nt: TGTGCCAGCAGCTTAGAGGTCGGAGGGAGGACTGAAGCTTTCTTT; cdr3_aa: CASSLEVGGRTEAFF
d_call: NA; v_call: TRBV13; j_call: TRBJ1-1; cdr3_nt: TGTGCCAGCAGCTTAGTGTTACGAGGATTGAACACTGAAGATTTCTTT; cdr3_aa: CASSLVLRGLNTEDFF
d_call: TRBD1; v_call: TRBV7-7; j_call: TRBJ2-1; cdr3_nt: TGTGCTAGCAGCCCCGGCGGGTCCGGGACAGGGGCCGATAATGAGCAGTTCTTC; cdr3_aa: CASSPGGSGTGADNEQFF
d_call: TRBD1; v_call: TRBV10-3; j_call: TRBJ1-4; cdr3_nt: TGTGCCATCAGCCAAACTACAGGGGGCAGTAATGAAAAACTGTTTTTT; cdr3_aa: CAISQTTGGSNEKLFF
d_call: NA; v_call: TRBV27; j_call: TRBJ1-6; cdr3_nt: TGTGCCAGCAGAGCCCACCCGTCGGGCTATAATTCACCCCTCCACTTT; cdr3_aa: CASRAHPSGYNSPLHF
d_call: NA; v_call: TRBV6-6; j_call: TRBJ1-1; cdr3_nt: TGTGCCAGCAGTTCAAGGACGGAGGGGAACACTGAAGCTTTCTTT; cdr3_aa: CASSSRTEGNTEAFF
d_call: NA; v_call: TRBV19; j_call: TRBJ1-4; cdr3_nt: TGTGCCAGTAGTATTGCTTTAGATGGGGCCAAGTCGACAACTAATGAAAAACTGTTTTTT; cdr3_aa: CASSIALDGAKSTTNEKLFF
d_call: NA; v_call: TRBV4-1; j_call: TRBJ1-5; cdr3_nt: TGCGCCAGCAGCCAATGGTTGGGGGCACTTCAGCCCCAGCATTTT; cdr3_aa: CASSQWLGALQPQHF
d_call: TRBD2; v_call: TRBV5-6; j_call: TRBJ2-2; cdr3_nt: TGTGCCAGCAGCTGGGGGGCTAGCGGGGGGACCAACACCGGGGAGCTGTTTTTT; cdr3_aa: CASSWGASGGTNTGELFF
d_call: NA; v_call: TRBV10-3; j_call: TRBJ1-4; cdr3_nt: TGTGCCGCCCGAACGGGTGTGGGTGAAAAACTGTTTTTT; cdr3_aa: CAARTGVGEKLFF
d_call: TRBD1; v_call: TRBV7-9; j_call: TRBJ2-1; cdr3_nt: TGTGCCAGCAGCTCGGGACAGAACATAAATGAGCAGTTCTTC; cdr3_aa: CASSSGQNINEQFF
d_call: TRBD2; v_call: TRBV5-6; j_call: TRBJ2-5; cdr3_nt: TGTGCCAGCAGCTTGGTCGGCGGGGGGGTGTACCAAGAGACCCAGTACTTC; cdr3_aa: CASSLVGGGVYQETQYF
d_call: NA; v_call: TRBV5-1; j_call: TRBJ1-1; cdr3_nt: TGCGCCAGCAGCTTGGACAGCTCTGAAGCTTTCTTT; cdr3_aa: CASSLDSSEAFF
d_call: NA; v_call: TRBV18; j_call: TRBJ2-1; cdr3_nt: TGTGCCAGCTCACCCCGCGGGGGCCCATCCGTCTCCTACAATGAGCAGTTCTTC; cdr3_aa: CASSPRGGPSVSYNEQFF
d_call: TRBD1; v_call: TRBV19; j_call: TRBJ2-7; cdr3_nt: TGTGCCAGTAGTACCGCCGGGACAGCAGCCTACGAGCAGTACTTC; cdr3_aa: CASSTAGTAAYEQYF